One sample yielded the 10 T cell receptor beta chains listed below, sequenced in a study of blood T cell repertoires in COVID-19. The data were produced by immunoSEQ multiplex PCR, yet TCRdb's version contains in-frame clones alone and is incomplete. The top ten clones hold over 9% of a sample with some 16,000 clones, 80% to 90% of them seen once. Material: peripheral blood. All receptors come from a man at least 80 years old with acute or convalescent COVID-19.

The V call is TRBV2, the J call TRBJ1-1, with 10 bases lining up with TRBD1. Trimming took 10 bases from V and 3 from J; bases not matched to a gene: 11. CDR1 is SNHLY and CDR2 is FYNNEI in the germline V gene. CDR3 length: 15 residues. The CDR3 DNA reads TGTGCCACCGGACAGGGGGAGGTGATGGACACTGAAGCTTTCTTT. This translates into CATGQGEVMDTEAFF.

The chain couples TRBV7-8 to TRBJ1-5, with D maybe TRBD1 (5 bases). V shed 1 base and J shed 5 bases, with 15 bases lying between them. Germline V gives CDR1 SGHVS, CDR2 FQNEAQ. The CDR3 spans 16 residues. The DNA for the CDR3 is TGTGCCAGCAGCTTAGAGGGAGGAACAGGTTATCAGCCCCAGCATTTT. As protein: CASSLEGGTGYQPQHF.

This clone appeared once. V is TRBV19 and J is TRBJ1-2; 7 positions agree with TRBD1. J gave up 8 bases and V 1 base, and 13 bases lay outside the gene matches. CDR3 length: 16 amino acids. From germline, CDR1 is LNHDA and CDR2 SQIVND (reference sequence). In DNA form, the CDR3 reads TGTGCCAGTAGTATAGCTATGGGGCAGGGGGACTTCGGCTACACCTTC. It encodes CASSIAMGQGDFGYTF.

The chain uses TRBV3-1 (or the pseudogene TRBV3-2) and TRBJ1-2; TRBD1 matches 7 bases. The CDR3 runs to 14 residues. The V gene end was trimmed by 1 base and the J gene end by 4 bases; junction bases not matched to a gene: 3. The V gene's germline CDR1 is LGHDT and CDR2 YNNKEL (reference sequence). DNA of the CDR3: TGTGCCAGCAGCCAAGGGGGGACAGCCTATGGCTACACCTTC. Its translation: CASSQGGTAYGYTF.

The rearrangement joins TRBV10-2 to TRBJ2-3; no reliable D call. This CDR3 is built from 14 residues. V was shortened by 7 bases and J by 0 bases, with 11 bases between the two germline ends. The germline CDR1 and CDR2 sequences are WSHSY and SAAADI. The CDR3, as DNA: TGCGCCAGCAAAGTTCAGATGAGCACAGATACGCAGTATTTT. This translates into CASKVQMSTDTQYF.

The chain links TRBV18 to TRBJ1-1; unclear D gene. Trimming removed 6 bases from V and 11 bases from J, with 19 bases in between. The CDR3 runs to 13 residues. Germline assignment: CDR1 KGHSH and CDR2 LQKENI. CDR3 sequence (DNA): TGTGCCAGCTCCCAAACAACGGCGGAACGGGCTTTCTTT. It codes for CASSQTTAERAFF.

The genes are TRBV7-9 and TRBJ2-1; D remains unclear. Trimming cost V 1 base and J 5 bases, with 3 bases left between them. The CDR3 is 12 amino acids. Per the germline V gene, CDR1 is SEHNR and CDR2 is FQNEAQ (reference sequence). CDR3 residues: CASSLGDNEQFF. CDR3 nucleotide sequence: TGTGCCAGCAGCTTAGGAGACAATGAGCAGTTCTTC.

The V gene is TRBV30, the J gene TRBJ1-1, with D unclear. Germline V gene data show CDR1 as GTSNPN and CDR2 as SVGIG (reference sequence). There are 14 residues in the CDR3. Deletions cut 1 base from V and 3 bases from J, with 12 bases between. The CDR3: CAWSGVSRDTEAFF. As DNA, the CDR3 is TGTGCCTGGAGTGGGGTATCGAGGGACACTGAAGCTTTCTTT.

The J gene is TRBJ2-3, the V gene TRBV12-3 or TRBV12-4; D uncertain. CDR3 length: 13 amino acids. The V end lost 5 bases, the J end lost 5 bases, and 11 bases lay between the germline ends. The DNA of the CDR3 is TGTGCCAGCAGTCGCAACAGCTTAGATACGCAGTATTTT. Encoded protein: CASSRNSLDTQYF.

The chain has TRBV6-5 and TRBJ1-1; 7 bases are a match to TRBD1. The V gene's germline CDR1 is MNHEY and CDR2 SVGAGI. This CDR3 has 15 residues. Trimming took 4 bases from V and 0 from J; bases not matched to a gene: 5. The CDR3 DNA reads TGTGCCAGCAGTTTCCAGGACAGGATGAACACTGAAGCTTTCTTT. It specifies CASSFQDRMNTEAFF.